This T cell receptor beta chain was sequenced during a study of T cell repertoires in cytomegalovirus infection. TCRdb re-called the reads through MiXCR, storing one row per CDR3 protein. The table includes 650,000 to 900,000 distinct CDR3 sequences, roughly 29% detected once. Of note for this clonotype: Its target is not known.

Trimming removed 3 bases at V and 1 base at J, with 12 bases between. Looked up from germline, CDR1 is SEHNR and CDR2 is FQNEAQ (reference sequence). The CDR3 extends over 15 amino acids. The sequence was collected from a human donor in good health (CMV status not recorded). Some clones in this sample may be carry-over from other donors' samples. The sequencing used cultured CD8+ T cells from PBMCs, collected from culture after CMV antigen stimulation. The chain uses TRBV7-9 and TRBJ1-1; D is possibly TRBD1 (6 bases). The CDR3 is CASSFTGTKNTEAFF. The CDR3 nucleotides are TGTGCCAGCAGCTTCACCGGGACAAAGAACACTGAAGCTTTCTTT.